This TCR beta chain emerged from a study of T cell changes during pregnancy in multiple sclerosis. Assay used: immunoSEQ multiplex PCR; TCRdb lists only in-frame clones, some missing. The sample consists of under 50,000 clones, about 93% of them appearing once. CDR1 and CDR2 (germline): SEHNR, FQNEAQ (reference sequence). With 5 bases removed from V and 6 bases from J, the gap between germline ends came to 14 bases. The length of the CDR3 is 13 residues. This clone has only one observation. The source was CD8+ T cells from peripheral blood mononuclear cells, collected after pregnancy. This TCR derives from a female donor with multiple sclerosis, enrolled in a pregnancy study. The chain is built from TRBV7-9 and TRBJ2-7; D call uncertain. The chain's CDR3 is CASSVGWLGEQYF. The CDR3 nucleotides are TGTGCCAGCAGCGTCGGGTGGCTCGGCGAGCAGTACTTC. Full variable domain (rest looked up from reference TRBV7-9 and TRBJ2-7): DTGVSQNPRHKITKRGQNVTFRCDPISEHNRLYWYRQTLGQGPEFLTYFQNEAQLEKSRLLSDRFSAERPKGSFSTLEIQRTEQGDSAMYLCASSVGWLGEQYFGPGTRLTVT.